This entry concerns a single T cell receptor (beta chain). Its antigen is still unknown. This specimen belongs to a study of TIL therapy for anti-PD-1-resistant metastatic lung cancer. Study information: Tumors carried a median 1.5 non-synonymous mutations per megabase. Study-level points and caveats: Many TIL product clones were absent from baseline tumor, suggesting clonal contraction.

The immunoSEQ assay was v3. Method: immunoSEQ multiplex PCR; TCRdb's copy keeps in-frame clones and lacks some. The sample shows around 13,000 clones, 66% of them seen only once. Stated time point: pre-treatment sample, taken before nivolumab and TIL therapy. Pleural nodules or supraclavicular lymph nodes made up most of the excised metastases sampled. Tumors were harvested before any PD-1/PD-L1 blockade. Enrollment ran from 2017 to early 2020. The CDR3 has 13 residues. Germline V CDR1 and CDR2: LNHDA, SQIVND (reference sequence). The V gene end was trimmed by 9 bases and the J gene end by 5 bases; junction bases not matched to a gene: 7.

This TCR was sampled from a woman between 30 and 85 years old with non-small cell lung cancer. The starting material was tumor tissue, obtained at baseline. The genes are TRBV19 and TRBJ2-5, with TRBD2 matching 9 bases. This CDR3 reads CASKAGGRETQYF. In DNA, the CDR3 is TGTGCCAGCAAAGCGGGGGGCCGGGAGACCCAGTACTTC.